This T cell receptor (beta chain) stems from a study of blood T cells in healthy people across ages. Study findings and constraints: The fall in TCR beta diversity per million T cells was roughly linear with age. With donor CMV status unknown, expanded clonotype changes were possibly confounded.

Regarding this clonotype: Its antigen is unknown. A much larger clone lies a single base off, so this may be a read error.

The second PCR ran about 6 to 11 cycles with a sample-barcoded 5' primer and J-beta primers. From the 5' RACE reads, TCRdb called clonotypes with MiXCR, one entry per CDR3 protein. The sample has more than 700,000 distinct CDR3 sequences, around 45% seen once. The donors, all healthy, were Caucasians living in Russia, aged 6 to 90. V was pared by 4 bases and J by 11 bases, with 20 bases between. CDR1 SGHTA and CDR2 FQGNSA come from the germline V gene. The CDR3 is made up of 14 amino acids. The source material was blood. The sequence was collected from a man at least 80 years old in good health. The chain has TRBV7-2 and TRBJ2-5; D uncertain. Here the CDR3 DNA reads TGTGCCAGCAGCTCCACTCCAGCCCAAGCTGAGCAGTACTTC. This gives the protein CASSSTPAQAEQYF.